The entry that follows covers one T cell receptor beta chain sequence. It lacks a known antigen. Base-call qualities are not available, and no considerably larger clone is one nucleotide away. RNA was extracted with the RNeasy kit and roughly 0.5 to 1 ug was reverse transcribed using random hexamers. TCR beta CDR3 regions were amplified with the immunoSEQ multiplex PCR assay covering 54 Vbeta and 13 Jbeta segments. To correct PCR amplification bias, a synthetic template baseline was used for both primer optimization and computational correction. From the authors' description of their analysis: Only productive sequences were kept, with reads annotated to V, D and J genes according to IMGT and analyzed in immunoSEQ Analyzer. To calculate clonality, Shannon entropy was normalized by log2 of the number of productive unique sequences and then subtracted from one. For each patient and control, public and private clones were evaluated within the 100 most prevalent clones. Clones were defined as Susac-specific when absent from the healthy and MS cohorts, from 1052 published viral clones and from other ImmuneACCESS disease sequences. TCRdb reprocessed the public reads (quality trimming at Q25 with fastp, clone calling with MiXCR) and kept in-frame beta chains. Each CDR3 protein appears once, grouped with its most common genes and DNA. TCRdb's processing, not the authors', yielded these V and J calls. The sample data list hundreds of thousands of distinct CDR3 sequences, and more than 70% of these were observed just once. The top ten clonotypes cover 0.09% to 0.15% of the sample.

This record comes from a study of CD8 T cells in Susac syndrome (dated by TCRdb to the late 2010s). Context from the whole study: Whether CD8+ T cell activation and differentiation in Susac syndrome was antigen driven was tested using repertoire sequencing. The study compared CD8+ T cell repertoire clonality among 12 healthy donors, around 14 Susac syndrome patients and fewer than 19 multiple sclerosis patients. Overall results and qualifications from the work: The study acknowledged that relatively few individuals were included in the TCR sequencing and HLA analysis.

Peripheral blood CD8+ and CD4+ T cells from healthy donors, Susac syndrome patients and multiple sclerosis patients were profiled by high-throughput TCR beta sequencing. The multiple sclerosis controls were treatment-naive patients who had stable or active relapsing-remitting disease and met the revised McDonald criteria. CD8+ TEMRA cells were enriched by FACS, while bulk CD8+ and CD4+ T cells were purified by magnetic negative isolation. Blood was drawn into EDTA tubes, processed within 24 hours, and PBMCs were isolated by density gradient centrifugation. PBMCs destined for TCR sequencing were cryopreserved in liquid nitrogen and later thawed in a 37 °C water bath. The sorted or isolated CD4+, CD8+ and CD8+ TEMRA cells had a purity of 90% or higher. Material: CD8+ T cells from PBMCs. This receptor was identified in a human donor with multiple sclerosis.

The CDR3 protein: CSAETGPTGELFF. The nucleotide sequence reads as follows: TGCAGTGCTGAGACAGGCCCCACCGGGGAGCTGTTTTTT. The sequence is built from TRBV20-1 and TRBJ2-2, with a tentative D gene TRBD1 over 6 matching bases. The germline V gene (reference sequence) sets CDR1 to DFQATT and CDR2 to SNEGSKA. From the cysteine up to the phenylalanine, the CDR3 has a length of 13 residues. Of the read, only the CDR3 DNA is kept; its 39 bases are in frame from base 1. The V end loses 5 bases and the J end loses 4 bases, and a stretch of 11 bases separates them.